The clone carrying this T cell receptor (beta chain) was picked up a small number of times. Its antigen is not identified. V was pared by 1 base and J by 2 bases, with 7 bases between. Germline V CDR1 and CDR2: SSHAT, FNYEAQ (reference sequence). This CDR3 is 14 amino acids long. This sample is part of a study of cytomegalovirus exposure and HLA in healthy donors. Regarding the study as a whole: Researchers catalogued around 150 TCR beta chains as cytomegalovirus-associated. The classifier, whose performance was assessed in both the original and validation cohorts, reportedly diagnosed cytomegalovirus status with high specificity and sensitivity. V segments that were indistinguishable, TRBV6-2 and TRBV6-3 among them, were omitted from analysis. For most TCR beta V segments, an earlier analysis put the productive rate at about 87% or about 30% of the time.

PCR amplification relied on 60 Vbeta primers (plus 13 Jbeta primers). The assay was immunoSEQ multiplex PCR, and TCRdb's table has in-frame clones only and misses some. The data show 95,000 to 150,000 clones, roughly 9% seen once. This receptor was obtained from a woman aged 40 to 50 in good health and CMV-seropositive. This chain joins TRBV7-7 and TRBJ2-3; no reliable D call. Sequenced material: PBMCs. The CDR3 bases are TGTGCCAGCAGCTTAGGGCAGGCCACAGATACGCAGTATTTT. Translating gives CASSLGQATDTQYF.